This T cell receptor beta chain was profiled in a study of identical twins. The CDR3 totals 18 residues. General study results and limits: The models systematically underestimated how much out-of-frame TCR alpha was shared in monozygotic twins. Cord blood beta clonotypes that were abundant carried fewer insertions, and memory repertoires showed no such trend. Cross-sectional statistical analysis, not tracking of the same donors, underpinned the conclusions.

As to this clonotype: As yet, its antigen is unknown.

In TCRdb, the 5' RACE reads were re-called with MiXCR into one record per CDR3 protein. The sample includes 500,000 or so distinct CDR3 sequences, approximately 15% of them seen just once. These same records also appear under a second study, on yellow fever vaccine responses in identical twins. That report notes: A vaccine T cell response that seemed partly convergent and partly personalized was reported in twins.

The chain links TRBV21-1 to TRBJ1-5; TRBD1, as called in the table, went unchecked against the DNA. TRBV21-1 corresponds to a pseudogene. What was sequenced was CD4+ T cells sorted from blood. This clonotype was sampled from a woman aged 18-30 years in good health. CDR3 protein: CASSTQGERTNSNQPQHF. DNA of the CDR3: TGTGCCAGCAGCACCCAAGGGGAAAGGACAAATTCCAATCAGCCCCAGCATTTT.